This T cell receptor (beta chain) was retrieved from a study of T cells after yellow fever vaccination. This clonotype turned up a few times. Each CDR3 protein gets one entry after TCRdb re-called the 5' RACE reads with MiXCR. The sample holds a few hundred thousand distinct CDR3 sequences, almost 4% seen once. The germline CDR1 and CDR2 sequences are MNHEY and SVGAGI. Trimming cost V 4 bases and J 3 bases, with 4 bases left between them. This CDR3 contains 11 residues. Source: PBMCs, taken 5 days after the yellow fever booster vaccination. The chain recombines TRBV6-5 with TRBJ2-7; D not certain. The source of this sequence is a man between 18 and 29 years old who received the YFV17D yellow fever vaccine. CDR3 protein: CASSFNYEQYF. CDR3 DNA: TGTGCCAGCAGTTTTAACTACGAGCAGTACTTC.